This T cell receptor (beta chain) derives from a study of T cells after yellow fever vaccination (dated by TCRdb to about 2019). About the full investigation: The SMART-Seq v4 Ultra Low Input RNA kit was used to prepare libraries from fractions with low cell numbers. The cohort comprised two healthy male donors, one aged 18 to 30 and one aged 30 to 40 years. Blood was collected at multiple timepoints before and after primary and secondary immunization, and bulk PBMC replicates and cell subsets were isolated. To follow T-cell clones before and after primary and booster YFV17D yellow fever vaccination, bulk TCR alpha and beta repertoires were sequenced over time.

Synthesis of TCR cDNA relied on 5'RACE template switching, a step that introduced a universal primer site along with unique molecular identifiers. cDNA synthesis was primed from both the TCR alpha and TCR beta constant segments. Library amplification used two PCR steps, and the second PCR step added sample barcodes and sequencing adapters. Sequencing of the libraries was done on either Illumina HiSeq 2500 (2x100 bp) or NovaSeq (2x150 bp). Per the original workflow: Reads were demultiplexed and collapsed into UMI consensus sequences with MIGEC, and V(D)J alignment was performed with MiXCR. Vaccine-responding clonotypes were identified with edgeR using replicate PBMC samples, with FDR below 0.01 and a log2 fold change above 5 up to day 15 being required. Each bulk clonotype received a CD4 or CD8 identity based on whether the sequenced CD4 or CD8 repertoire contained that clonotype at higher abundance. In-frame beta chains were kept once TCRdb had trimmed the public reads at Q25 with fastp and called clones with MiXCR. Every distinct CDR3 protein forms one entry, paired with its most common genes and DNA. These V and J calls derive from TCRdb rather than the authors' analysis. Within this sample are around 530,000 distinct CDR3 sequences, with approximately 16% of them counted one time only. Of the sample, about 18% falls within the top ten clones.

The sample's treatment or condition label, in plain terms: live attenuated yellow fever vaccine strain. At every blood-draw timepoint, two biological replicates of bulk PBMCs were collected. A standard Ficoll-Paque protocol was used to isolate PBMCs from peripheral blood. RNA was extracted with TriZol from bulk PBMCs, CD4 and CD8 fractions, and dextramer-positive and dextramer-negative fractions. V drops 4 bases and J drops 6 bases, leaving 10 bases in between. Spanning cysteine to valine, the CDR3 consists of 12 amino acids. The entry retains the CDR3 DNA only, 36 bases that are in frame from base 1. CDR1 LGHDT and CDR2 YNNKEL were looked up in the germline V gene (reference sequence). On this clonotype itself: No cognate antigen has been identified for it. There are no base qualities to consult, and no much larger clone falls within one base.

Overall results and qualifications from the work: Most clones expanded after primary vaccination (almost 98% of CD4 and roughly 88% of CD8) were re-detected after the booster, suggesting that broad memory maintenance occurred. A small fraction of clonotypes appeared in both the CD4 and CD8 compartments, likely as a result of convergent recombination. The secondary T-cell response was found to be weaker but faster than the primary response, with a peak reached on day 5 rather than on day 15. Computational filtering was required because FACS-sorted repertoires could contain abundant contaminating clonotypes from the bulk population. Because the study included only a couple of donors, the extent to which the findings can be generalized is limited.

The receptor's source is a man between 18 and 29 years old who received the YFV17D yellow fever vaccine. Rearrangement joined TRBV3-1 to TRBJ2-7, with an unclear D gene assignment. This specimen consisted of PBMCs, obtained 5 to 6 days after the first yellow fever vaccination. The nucleotide sequence reads TGTGCCAGCAGCCCCGATATATGCGAGCAGTACGTC. The resulting protein is CASSPDICEQYV.